This T cell receptor (beta chain) was documented in a study of blood T cell repertoires in COVID-19. Sequencing was performed with immunoSEQ multiplex PCR; in TCRdb, only in-frame clones are kept and a portion is missing. Seen here are 120,000 to 150,000 clones, 80% to 85% observed once, and the top ten hold roughly 6.2%. The CDR3 spans 14 residues. Germline V gene sequence: CDR1 MNHEY, CDR2 SVGAGI. Trimming removed 2 bases from V and 5 bases from J; junction bases left unmatched: 0. This receptor was identified in a woman aged 50 to 60 who had been exposed to COVID-19. The sequencing sample was made of PBMCs or T cells enriched from blood (not recorded which). This chain connects TRBV6-5 to TRBJ2-5; 12 bases align to TRBD2. CDR3 residues: CASSYGTSGETQYF. The CDR3 coding sequence is TGTGCCAGCAGTTACGGGACTAGCGGGGAGACCCAGTACTTC.